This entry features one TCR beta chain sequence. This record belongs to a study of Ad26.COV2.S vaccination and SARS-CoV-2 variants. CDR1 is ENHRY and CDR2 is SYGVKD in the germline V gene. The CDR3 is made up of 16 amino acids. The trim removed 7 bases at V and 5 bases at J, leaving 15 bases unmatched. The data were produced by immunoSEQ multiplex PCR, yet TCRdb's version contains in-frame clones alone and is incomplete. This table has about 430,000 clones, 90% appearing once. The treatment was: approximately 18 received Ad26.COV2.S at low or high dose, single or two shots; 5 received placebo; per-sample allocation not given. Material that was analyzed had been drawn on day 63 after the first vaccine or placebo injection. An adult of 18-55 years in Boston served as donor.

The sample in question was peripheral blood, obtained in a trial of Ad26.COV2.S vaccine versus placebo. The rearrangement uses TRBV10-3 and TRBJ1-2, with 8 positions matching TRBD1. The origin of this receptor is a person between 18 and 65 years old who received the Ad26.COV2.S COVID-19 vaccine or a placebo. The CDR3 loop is CAIKGTGFRNEYGYTF. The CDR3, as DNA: TGTGCCATCAAGGGGACAGGATTTAGAAACGAATATGGCTACACCTTC.